The 30 T cell receptor beta chains below were found in one sample sequenced in a study of neurological immune-mediated disorders. TCRdb reprocessed the 5' RACE reads via MiXCR and lists one record per CDR3 protein. The sample lists 87,000 or so distinct CDR3 sequences; roughly 3.5% were seen once. The sequenced sample consisted of PBMCs. The source is a woman aged 45-60 years with multiple sclerosis.

This clonotype was picked up many times. This chain links TRBV9 with TRBJ1-2; D possibly corresponds to TRBD1 (6 bases). The CDR3 consists of 14 residues. Per the germline V gene, CDR1 is SGDLS and CDR2 is YYNGEE. Deletions cut 0 bases from V and 4 bases from J, with 10 bases between. The CDR3 spells CASSVEGGSYGYTF. CDR3 bases: TGTGCCAGCAGCGTAGAAGGGGGATCCTATGGCTACACCTTC. The full variable domain, with the rest looked up from reference TRBV9 and TRBJ1-2, is DSGVTQTPKHLITATGQRVTLRCSPRSGDLSVYWYQQSLDQGLQFLIQYYNGEERAKGNILERFSAQQFPDLHSELNLSSLELGDSALYFCASSVEGGSYGYTFGSGTRLTVV.

A remark on this clonotype: A much larger clone differs from this one at a single base, so this may be a read error. The gene calls are TRBV20-1 and TRBJ2-3; TRBD2 aligns across 7 bases. Germline V lookup: CDR1 DFQATT, CDR2 SNEGSKA (reference sequence). The CDR3 consists of 13 residues. In DNA form, the CDR3 reads TGCAGTGCTAGCGGGGGGTACACAGATAAGCAGTATTTT. This codes for CSASGGYTDKQYF.

The sample holds many counts of this clonotype. The chain carries TRBV20-1 and TRBJ1-1, with D tentatively TRBD1 (5 bases). Trimming removed 0 bases from V and 5 bases from J, with 10 bases in between. Germline-derived CDR1 and CDR2 are DFQATT and SNEGSKA (reference sequence). This CDR3 region has 13 residues. Here the CDR3 reads CSARDTTGTEAFF. The CDR3 DNA follows: TGCAGTGCTAGAGACACTACAGGTACTGAAGCTTTCTTT.

This clonotype was counted many times. This chain uses TRBV7-2 with TRBJ1-3; TRBD1 might be the D (6 bases). CDR1 SGHTA and CDR2 FQGNSA come from the germline V gene. CDR3 length: 14 residues. Trimming shortened V by 3 bases and J by 3 bases, and 9 bases separated the two germline ends. The CDR3 spells CASSFTGIGNTIYF. DNA of the CDR3: TGTGCCAGCAGCTTTACAGGGATTGGAAACACCATATATTTT.

This clonotype was picked up many times. The chain carries TRBV21-1 and TRBJ1-5. TRBV21-1 is listed as a pseudogene. This CDR3 is 19 amino acids long. In nucleotides, the CDR3 is TGTGCCAGCAGCAAAGATGGGTTAGGCAGACATTATAGCAATCAGCCCCAGCATTTT. Translation: CASSKDGLGRHYSNQPQHF.

This clonotype has ten or more counts. V is TRBV18 and J is TRBJ1-5; D possibly corresponds to TRBD1 (6 bases). V was cut by 2 bases and J by 5 bases, with 13 bases left in between. This CDR3 spans 15 amino acids. Germline CDR1 reads KGHSH; CDR2 reads LQKENI. The CDR3 DNA reads TGTGCCAGCTCACCATTCGGGGGCAGCTATCAGCCCCAGCATTTT. Its translation: CASSPFGGSYQPQHF.

This clonotype was picked up many times. This chain connects TRBV7-9 to TRBJ2-7; TRBD1 matches at 10 bases. This CDR3 has 15 amino acids. CDR1 is SEHNR, CDR2 FQNEAQ, per germline (reference sequence). The trim removed 3 bases at V and 4 bases at J, leaving 6 bases unmatched. The CDR3: CASSFAGQGRYEQYF. The DNA of the CDR3 is TGTGCCAGCAGCTTCGCGGGACAGGGGCGTTACGAGCAGTACTTC. The full variable domain, in which reference TRBV7-9 and TRBJ2-7 provide the parts outside the CDR3, is DTGVSQNPRHKITKRGQNVTFRCDPISEHNRLYWYRQTLGQGPEFLTYFQNEAQLEKSRLLSDRFSAERPKGSFSTLEIQRTEQGDSAMYLCASSFAGQGRYEQYFGPGTRLTVT.

This clonotype was detected ten times or more. The chain has TRBV20-1 and TRBJ1-1; the D is unclear. This CDR3 region has 15 residues. The V end was cut by 7 bases, the J end by 2 bases, with 20 bases between. Looked up from germline, CDR1 is DFQATT and CDR2 is SNEGSKA (reference sequence). The CDR3 DNA follows: TGCAGTGGGACGACTACCGGGAGAAAAAACACTGAAGCTTTCTTT. Amino acid sequence: CSGTTTGRKNTEAFF.

The sample holds many counts of this clonotype. The V gene is TRBV7-2, the J gene TRBJ2-2; no clear D. V lost 4 bases and J lost 2, with 8 bases in between. This CDR3 is built from 14 residues. Germline V lookup: CDR1 SGHTA, CDR2 FQGNSA. The DNA of the CDR3 is TGTGCCAGCAGCTCCCACCCTAACACCGGGGAGCTGTTTTTT. Translating gives CASSSHPNTGELFF.

This clonotype came up many times. This sequence joins TRBV7-9 and TRBJ1-4; no definite D call. The V end was cut by 4 bases, the J end by 3 bases, with 15 bases between. This CDR3 has 16 residues. CDR1 and CDR2 (germline): SEHNR, FQNEAQ (reference sequence). In nucleotides, the CDR3 is TGTGCCAGCAGCTCGTCGTCGGGTGTCGCTAATGAAAAACTGTTTTTT. Amino acid sequence: CASSSSSGVANEKLFF.

Ten or more counts support this clonotype. The chain couples TRBV6-2 or TRBV6-3 to TRBJ2-1, with a weak D call TRBD2 (6 bases). V was shortened by 11 bases and J by 5 bases, with 13 bases between the two germline ends. Germline V CDR1 and CDR2: MNHEY, SVGEGT. The CDR3 has 12 amino acids. CDR3 sequence reads: CAGGLRNNEQFF. The CDR3 bases are TGTGCCGGGGGGTTGCGTAACAATGAGCAGTTCTTC.

There are many counts of this clonotype. CDR3 protein: CASSYSRGQSLYEQYF. CDR3 coding DNA: TGTGCCAGCAGTTACTCCAGGGGACAAAGTCTGTACGAGCAGTACTTC. The rearrangement uses TRBV6-5 and TRBJ2-7; D is perhaps TRBD1 (6 bases). Germline CDR1 is MNHEY and CDR2 is SVGAGI. The CDR3 length is 16 residues. V was pared by 0 bases and J by 4 bases, with 16 bases between.

Ten or more counts support this clonotype. The chain employs TRBV5-1 and TRBJ1-2; unclear D gene. Germline V gene sequence: CDR1 SGHRS, CDR2 YFSETQ. The CDR3 loop spans 13 amino acids. Trimming shortened V by 6 bases and J by 2 bases, and 11 bases separated the two germline ends. The CDR3 DNA reads TGCGCCAGCACCCAGGATGGCAACTATGGCTACACCTTC. Residues: CASTQDGNYGYTF. The whole variable domain, remainder taken from reference TRBV5-1 and TRBJ1-2, is KAGVTQTPRYLIKTRGQQVTLSCSPISGHRSVSWYQQTPGQGLQFLFEYFSETQRNKGNFPGRFSGRQFSNSRSEMNVSTLELGDSALYLCASTQDGNYGYTFGSGTRLTVV.

Concerning this clonotype itself: Possible read error: a much larger clone is one base away. V usage is TRBV7-2 and J usage is TRBJ2-1, with TRBD2 identical over 9 bases. The CDR3 is made up of 15 amino acids. Germline lookup yields CDR1 SGHTA and CDR2 FQGNSA. CDR3 bases: TGTGCCAACAGCTTCCCCCACGCGGGGGGGAATGAGCAGTTCTTC. Its protein is CANSFPHAGGNEQFF.

This clonotype occurred many times. The V gene is TRBV7-2, the J gene TRBJ2-3; TRBD2 agrees at 7 bases. The V segment lost 3 bases and the J segment 6 bases; nucleotides outside the gene matches: 9. CDR1 is SGHTA, CDR2 FQGNSA, per germline. The CDR3 is 15 residues long. CDR3 nucleotides: TGTGCCAGCAGCTTCACGCGGGGGACCCCGGATACGCAGTATTTT. Protein sequence: CASSFTRGTPDTQYF.

CDR3 DNA sequence: TGTGCCAGCAGCTTAGGACTAGCGGGGGCGAGGGGCACAGATACGCAGTATTTT. Protein sequence: CASSLGLAGARGTDTQYF. This chain uses TRBV7-2 with TRBJ2-3, with 12 bases matching TRBD2. Per germline, CDR1 SGHTA and CDR2 FQGNSA. This CDR3 is 18 amino acids long. The ends lost 1 base at V and 1 base at J; junction bases unmatched: 6.

This clonotype was recorded many times. V usage is TRBV28 and J usage is TRBJ2-1, with a tentative D call TRBD2 (6 bases). V was clipped by 7 bases and J by 3 bases, with 16 bases between them. The CDR3 is 15 amino acids. Per the germline V gene, CDR1 is MDHEN and CDR2 is SYDVKM. CDR3 bases: TGTGCCAGCACGCCTCGGGGGACCTACTACAATGAGCAGTTCTTC. This gives the protein CASTPRGTYYNEQFF. The full variable domain, completed using reference TRBV28 and TRBJ2-1, is DVKVTQSSRYLVKRTGEKVFLECVQDMDHENMFWYRQDPGLGLRLIYFSYDVKMKEKGDIPEGYSVSREKKERFSLILESASTNQTSMYLCASTPRGTYYNEQFFGPGTRLTVL.

This clonotype came up many times. The junction shows a germline mismatch at one end, possibly a read error. The V and J genes are TRBV6-5 and TRBJ2-3; 9 bases map to TRBD2. CDR1 and CDR2 (germline): MNHEY, SVGAGI. This CDR3 has 13 residues. DNA for the CDR3: TGTGCCAGCAGCCCGGGGGGCCAGCGGGGGGACATCTTT. It encodes CASSPGGQRGDIF.

This clonotype was seen at least ten times. The J gene is TRBJ2-7, the V gene TRBV7-2; no firm D call. CDR1 is SGHTA and CDR2 is FQGNSA in the germline V gene. V lost 1 base to trimming and J lost 3 bases, with 10 bases between them. The CDR3 has 14 residues. This CDR3 reads CASSLVPLNYEQYF. The CDR3 nucleotides read TGTGCCAGCAGCTTAGTCCCTCTAAACTACGAGCAGTACTTC.

This clonotype was detected ten times or more. This chain joins TRBV20-1 and TRBJ2-5, with 16 bases lining up with TRBD2. V trimming: 6 bases; J trimming: 6 bases; junction bases outside the gene matches: 13. The CDR3 spans 17 residues. Germline V gives CDR1 DFQATT, CDR2 SNEGSKA (reference sequence). As DNA, the CDR3 is TGCAGTGCAACTACCGGGACTAGCGGGGGGGAAAGAAAGACCCAGTACTTC. It is translated as CSATTGTSGGERKTQYF.

Many counts were recorded for this clonotype. This chain connects TRBV6-6 to TRBJ2-5; 11 bases line up with TRBD2. With 6 bases clipped from V and 5 bases from J, the junction kept 8 bases outside the gene matches. This CDR3 region has 15 residues. From germline, CDR1 is MNHNY and CDR2 SVGAGI (reference sequence). CDR3 nucleotides: TGTGCCAGCAGCCGCAACCTAGCGGGGGGCGAGACCCAGTACTTC. Translated: CASSRNLAGGETQYF.

This clonotype was observed many times. This chain uses TRBV20-1 with TRBJ1-1; D uncertain. The CDR3 has 14 amino acids. V shed 3 bases and J shed 6 bases, with 17 bases lying between them. In germline, CDR1 is DFQATT, CDR2 SNEGSKA (reference sequence). In DNA form, the CDR3 reads TGCAGTGCTAGGGGTCTTAAGGGAAGTGCTGAAGCTTTCTTT. Amino acids: CSARGLKGSAEAFF.

This clonotype appeared a few times. V usage is TRBV18 and J usage is TRBJ1-6, with 8 bases aligning to TRBD1. Per germline, CDR1 KGHSH and CDR2 LQKENI. The length of the CDR3 is 15 residues. V lost 6 bases, J lost 8 bases, and 9 bases stayed unmatched. The CDR3 nucleotides are TGTGCCAGCTCCCCCAGGACAGGGTCGGATTCACCCCTCCACTTT. Translation gives CASSPRTGSDSPLHF.

The table lists this clonotype with many counts. The genes are TRBV19 and TRBJ2-5; D unresolved. CDR3 length: 13 residues. Germline CDR1 is LNHDA and CDR2 is SQIVND (reference sequence). Trimming cost V 2 bases and J 4 bases, with 8 bases left between them. The CDR3 loop reads CASSIREGETQYF. CDR3 DNA sequence: TGTGCCAGTAGTATAAGGGAAGGAGAGACCCAGTACTTC.

This clonotype was counted at least ten times. At one end, the junction sequence differs from germline, possibly due to a read error. The V gene is TRBV7-7, the J gene TRBJ2-5, with D perhaps given as TRBD1 or TRBD2 (7 bases each). The germline V gene has CDR1 SSHAT and CDR2 FNYEAQ (reference sequence). This CDR3 contains 15 residues. The CDR3 region is CASSRGRGRPETQYF. Here the CDR3 DNA reads TGTGCTAGCAGCCGGGGGAGGGGGCGACCAGAGACCCAGTACTTC.

This clonotype was seen a handful of times. V is TRBV5-6 and J is TRBJ2-6, with a possible D match to TRBD1 (5 bases). The CDR3 length is 17 residues. Trimming pared 0 bases from V and 0 bases from J, leaving 10 bases between. Looked up from germline, CDR1 is SGHDT and CDR2 is YYEEEE. The CDR3 region is CASSLARASSGANVLTF. The CDR3 bases are TGTGCCAGCAGCTTGGCCAGGGCATCCTCTGGGGCCAACGTCCTGACTTTC.

This clonotype has ten or more counts. V usage is TRBV21-1 and J usage is TRBJ2-7; the table's TRBD2 call for D was not verified on the DNA. TRBV21-1 is a known pseudogene. This CDR3 has 16 amino acids. DNA for the CDR3: TGTGCCAGCAGCAAAGATGTAGCGGGGGGCCCCTACGAGCAGTACTTC. Translating gives CASSKDVAGGPYEQYF.

This clonotype was observed at least ten times. The rearrangement links TRBV12-3 or TRBV12-4 to TRBJ2-2; D perhaps matches TRBD2 (6 bases). This CDR3 comprises 13 residues. Trimming cost V 6 bases and J 6 bases, with 11 bases left between them. CDR3 sequence reads: CASRIGGPGELFF. CDR3 in DNA: TGTGCCAGCAGGATTGGAGGGCCCGGGGAGCTGTTTTTT.

J is TRBJ2-3 and V is TRBV18, with D uncertain. The CDR3 sequence is 15 residues long. Germline V CDR1 and CDR2: KGHSH, LQKENI. With 2 bases removed from V and 1 base from J, the gap between germline ends came to 10 bases. The CDR3 spells CASSPLERGTDTQYF. The CDR3 DNA is TGTGCCAGCTCACCATTGGAAAGGGGCACAGATACGCAGTATTTT.

This clonotype was seen repeatedly, ten times or more. The chain carries TRBV7-2 and TRBJ1-3, with 9 nucleotides matching TRBD1. This CDR3 comprises 18 residues. Germline loops: CDR1 SGHTA, CDR2 FQGNSA. V lost 2 bases to trimming and J lost 2 bases; unmatched junction nucleotides: 10. The CDR3 loop is CASSLSGTGMGTGNTIYF. The CDR3 DNA reads TGTGCCAGCAGCTTATCCGGGACAGGGATGGGGACTGGAAACACCATATATTTT.